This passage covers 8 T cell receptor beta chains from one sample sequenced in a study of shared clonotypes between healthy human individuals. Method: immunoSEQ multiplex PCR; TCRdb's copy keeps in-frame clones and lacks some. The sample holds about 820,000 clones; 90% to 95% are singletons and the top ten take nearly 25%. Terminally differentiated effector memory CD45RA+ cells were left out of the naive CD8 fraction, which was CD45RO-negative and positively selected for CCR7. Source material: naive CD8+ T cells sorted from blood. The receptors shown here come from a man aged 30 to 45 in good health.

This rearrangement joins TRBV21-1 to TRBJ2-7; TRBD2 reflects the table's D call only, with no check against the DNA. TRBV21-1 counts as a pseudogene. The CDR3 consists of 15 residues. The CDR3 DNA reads TGTGCCAGCAGCCCTAGGCTACACGTGTTAGACGAGCAGTACTTC. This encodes CASSPRLHVLDEQYF.

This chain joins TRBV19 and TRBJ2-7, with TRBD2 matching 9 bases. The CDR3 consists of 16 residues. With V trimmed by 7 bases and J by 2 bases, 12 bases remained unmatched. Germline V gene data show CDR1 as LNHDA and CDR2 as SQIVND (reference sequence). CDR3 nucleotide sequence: TGTGCCAGTAAGACTGTCGATAGCGGGGGTCCCTACGAGCAGTACTTC. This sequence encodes CASKTVDSGGPYEQYF.

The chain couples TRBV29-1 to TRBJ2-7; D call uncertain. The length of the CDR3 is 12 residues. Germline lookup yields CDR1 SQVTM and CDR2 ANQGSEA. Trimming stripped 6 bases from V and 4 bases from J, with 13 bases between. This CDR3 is CSVGPDTYEQYF. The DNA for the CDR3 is TGCAGCGTGGGCCCGGATACGTACGAGCAGTACTTC.

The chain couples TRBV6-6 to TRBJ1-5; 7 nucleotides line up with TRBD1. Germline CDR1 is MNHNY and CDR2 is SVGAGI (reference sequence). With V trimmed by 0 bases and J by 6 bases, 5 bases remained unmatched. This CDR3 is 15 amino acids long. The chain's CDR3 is CASSYSRQGSQPQHF. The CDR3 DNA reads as TGTGCCAGCAGTTACTCGCGACAGGGTAGTCAGCCCCAGCATTTT.

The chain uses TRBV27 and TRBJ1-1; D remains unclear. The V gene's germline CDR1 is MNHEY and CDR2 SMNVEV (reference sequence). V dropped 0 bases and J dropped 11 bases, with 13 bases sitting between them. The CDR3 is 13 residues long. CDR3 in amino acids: CASSLSKVHEAFF. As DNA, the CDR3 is TGTGCCAGCAGTTTATCGAAGGTCCATGAGGCTTTCTTT.

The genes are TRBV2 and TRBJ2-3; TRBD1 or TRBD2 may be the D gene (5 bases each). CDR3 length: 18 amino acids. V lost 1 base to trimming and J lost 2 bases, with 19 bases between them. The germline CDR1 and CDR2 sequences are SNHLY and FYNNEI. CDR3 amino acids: CASSEGPRKTGPTDTQYF. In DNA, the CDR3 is TGTGCCAGCAGTGAAGGCCCAAGAAAGACGGGACCCACAGATACGCAGTATTTT.

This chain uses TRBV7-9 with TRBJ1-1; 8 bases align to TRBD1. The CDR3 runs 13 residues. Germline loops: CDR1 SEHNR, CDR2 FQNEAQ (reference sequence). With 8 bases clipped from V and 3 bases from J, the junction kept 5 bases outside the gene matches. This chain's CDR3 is CASGSTGDTEAFF. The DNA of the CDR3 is TGTGCCAGCGGATCGACAGGGGACACTGAAGCTTTCTTT.

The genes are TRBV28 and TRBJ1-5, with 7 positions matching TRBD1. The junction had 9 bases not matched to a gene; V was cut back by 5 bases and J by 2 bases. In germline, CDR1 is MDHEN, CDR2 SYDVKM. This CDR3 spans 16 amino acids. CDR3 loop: CASSSSRGLGNQPQHF. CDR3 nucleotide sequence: TGTGCCAGCAGTAGCTCAAGGGGGCTTGGCAATCAGCCCCAGCATTTT.